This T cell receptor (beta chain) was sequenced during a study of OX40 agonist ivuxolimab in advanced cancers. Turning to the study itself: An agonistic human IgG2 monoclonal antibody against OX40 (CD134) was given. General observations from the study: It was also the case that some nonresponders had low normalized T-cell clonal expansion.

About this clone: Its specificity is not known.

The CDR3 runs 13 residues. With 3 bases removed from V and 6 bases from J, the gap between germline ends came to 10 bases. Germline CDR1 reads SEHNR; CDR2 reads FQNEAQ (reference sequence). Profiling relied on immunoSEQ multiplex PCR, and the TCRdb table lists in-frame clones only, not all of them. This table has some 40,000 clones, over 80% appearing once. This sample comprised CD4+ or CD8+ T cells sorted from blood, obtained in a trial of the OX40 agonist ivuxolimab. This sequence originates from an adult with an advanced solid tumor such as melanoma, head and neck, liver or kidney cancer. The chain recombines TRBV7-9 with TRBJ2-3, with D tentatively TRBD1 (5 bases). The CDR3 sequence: CASSFQGADTQYF. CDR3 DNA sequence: TGTGCCAGCAGCTTTCAAGGGGCGGATACGCAGTATTTT.